This is a list of T cell receptor beta chains from one sample in a study of blood T cell repertoires in COVID-19. Produced via immunoSEQ multiplex PCR; TCRdb's table is partial and in-frame only. The data contain tens of thousands of clones, around 88% of them seen just once; the ten biggest clones take up about 1.2%. Sequenced input: peripheral blood. Receptor source: a man aged 55 to 70 with acute or convalescent COVID-19. Both conserved end residues are part of each CDR3. The D gene is left open where the match is weak. The size entry is marked missing in some rows and otherwise reads once, few, many or a size class.

CDR3 length,J gene,V gene,clone size,D gene,CDR3 protein,CDR3 DNA
17,TRBJ2-1,TRBV7-2,-,-,CASSSKVSPKAYNEQFF,TGTGCCAGCAGCTCTAAAGTCTCGCCGAAAGCCTACAATGAGCAGTTCTTC
19,TRBJ1-6,TRBV19,-,TRBD1,CASTYDHPGRTGYNSPLHF,TGTGCCAGTACCTATGACCACCCCGGCCGGACAGGGTATAATTCACCCCTCCACTTT
16,TRBJ2-7,TRBV5-1,-,TRBD1,CASSLDGTAYSYEQYF,TGCGCCAGCAGCTTGGATGGGACAGCTTATTCCTACGAGCAGTACTTC
14,TRBJ2-6,TRBV27,-,-,CASSLRVGANVLTF,TGTGCCAGCAGTTTACGGGTTGGGGCCAACGTCCTGACTTTC
14,TRBJ2-7,TRBV5-6,-,TRBD1,CASSSGTEHYEQYF,TGTGCCAGCAGCTCCGGGACAGAGCACTACGAGCAGTACTTC
15,TRBJ1-4,TRBV15,once,-,CATSRAQGSNEKLFF,TGTGCCACCAGCAGAGCGCAGGGCAGTAATGAAAAACTGTTTTTT
15,TRBJ2-1,TRBV10-1,-,-,CASSGIRGMANEQFF,TGCGCCAGCAGTGGAATCAGGGGAATGGCGAATGAGCAGTTCTTC
14,TRBJ1-5,TRBV7-2,-,-,CASAPGGVPQPQHF,TGTGCCAGCGCCCCCGGGGGGGTACCTCAGCCCCAGCATTTT
14,TRBJ1-6,TRBV19,-,TRBD1,CASRGQGEHSPLHF,TGTGCCAGTAGGGGACAGGGGGAGCATTCACCCCTCCACTTT
12,TRBJ2-7,TRBV12-3/TRBV12-4,-,-,CASSPRVYEQYF,TGTGCCAGCAGCCCACGAGTTTACGAGCAGTACTTC
17,TRBJ1-2,TRBV11-3,-,TRBD1,CASSQRAPDRGLYGYTF,TGTGCCAGCAGCCAACGGGCCCCCGACAGGGGGTTGTATGGCTACACCTTC
16,TRBJ1-3,TRBV2,-,-,CASGPVGRLSGNTIYF,TGTGCCAGCGGCCCAGTCGGCAGGTTGTCAGGAAACACCATATATTTT
15,TRBJ2-5,TRBV18,-,-,CASSPILQAFETQYF,TGTGCCAGCTCACCAATCTTACAGGCGTTCGAGACCCAGTACTTC
17,TRBJ1-1,TRBV5-4,-,TRBD1,CASSLANRAGGDTEAFF,TGTGCCAGCAGCTTGGCCAATCGGGCAGGGGGCGACACTGAAGCTTTCTTT
12,TRBJ2-1,TRBV15,-,-,CATSRVRNEQFF,TGTGCCACCAGCAGAGTCCGCAATGAGCAGTTCTTC